This T cell receptor beta chain was identified in a study of blood T cell repertoires in COVID-19. Study at large: The cDNA or gDNA used as material had been derived from T cells, B-cell-depleted T cells, or PBMCs.

In the authors' methods: Amplification with reference gene primers provided the estimates of nucleated cell counts. The table came from immunoSEQ multiplex PCR; TCRdb's copy has only in-frame clones and leaves some out. V, J and clone size reflect that table, while D and trimming were determined from the DNA. The sample yields roughly 250,000 clones, approximately 80% seen once. The CDR3 spans 14 residues. V gave up 6 bases and J gave up 3 bases; unmatched junction bases: 7. Per germline, CDR1 KGHSH and CDR2 LQKENI. The clonotype originates from a woman aged 45-59 years with acute or convalescent COVID-19. J is TRBJ2-5 and V is TRBV18; 7 bases agree with TRBD1. The material sequenced was peripheral blood. The chain's CDR3 is CASSPDREKETQYF. CDR3 nucleotide sequence: TGTGCCAGCTCGCCCGACAGGGAGAAAGAGACCCAGTACTTC.